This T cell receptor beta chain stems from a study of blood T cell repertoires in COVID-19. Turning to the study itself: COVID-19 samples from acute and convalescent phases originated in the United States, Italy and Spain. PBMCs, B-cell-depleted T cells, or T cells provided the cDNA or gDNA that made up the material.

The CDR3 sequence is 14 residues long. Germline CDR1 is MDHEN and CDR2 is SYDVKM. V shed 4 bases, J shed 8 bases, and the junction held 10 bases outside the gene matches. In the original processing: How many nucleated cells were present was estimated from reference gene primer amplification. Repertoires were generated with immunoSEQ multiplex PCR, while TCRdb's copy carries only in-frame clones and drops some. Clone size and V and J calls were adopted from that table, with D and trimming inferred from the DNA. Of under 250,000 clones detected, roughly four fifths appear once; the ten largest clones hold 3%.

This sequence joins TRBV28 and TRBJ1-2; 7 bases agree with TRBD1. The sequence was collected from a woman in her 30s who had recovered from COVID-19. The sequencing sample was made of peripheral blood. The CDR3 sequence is CASSSGQHYAGYTF. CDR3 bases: TGTGCCAGCAGTTCGGGACAGCACTATGCGGGCTACACCTTC.